A single sample gave rise to the 3 T cell receptor beta chains below, sequenced in a study of blood T cell repertoires in COVID-19. Measured with immunoSEQ multiplex PCR; TCRdb has only the in-frame clones, and not every one. Among some 300,000 clones, approximately 89% were seen once, and the ten largest hold roughly a tenth. The sequencing input was PBMCs or T cells enriched from blood (not recorded which). The origin of the receptors is a woman younger than 45 who had recovered from COVID-19.

This chain uses TRBV19 with TRBJ1-5; D not resolved. CDR1 and CDR2 (germline): LNHDA, SQIVND (reference sequence). This CDR3 has 13 residues. Trimming pared 5 bases from V and 3 bases from J, leaving 8 bases between. CDR3 DNA: TGTGCCAGTAGTCGGACTCCCAATCAGCCCCAGCATTTT. It encodes CASSRTPNQPQHF.

This sequence joins TRBV7-9 and TRBJ2-7; a weak D match, TRBD2 (5 bases). The V gene lost 5 bases and the J gene lost 7 bases, with 21 bases spanning the gap. This CDR3 is 15 amino acids long. Germline V gives CDR1 SEHNR, CDR2 FQNEAQ (reference sequence). CDR3 DNA sequence: TGTGCCAGCAGCCCCCCGCGTCTGCAATCGGGGGAGCAGTACTTC. This codes for CASSPPRLQSGEQYF.

This clone appeared a few times. This chain links TRBV19 with TRBJ2-1; D not resolved. The CDR3 is 15 residues long. V was pared by 0 bases and J by 5 bases, with 11 bases between. CDR1 and CDR2 (germline): LNHDA, SQIVND (reference sequence). The CDR3 loop reads CASSIEVPYHNEQFF. The CDR3 bases are TGTGCCAGTAGTATAGAGGTGCCCTACCACAATGAGCAGTTCTTC. Supplemented by reference TRBV19 and TRBJ2-1, the full variable domain reads DGGITQSPKYLFRKEGQNVTLSCEQNLNHDAMYWYRQDPGQGLRLIYYSQIVNDFQKGDIAEGYSVSREKKESFPLTVTSAQKNPTAFYLCASSIEVPYHNEQFFGPGTRLTVL.